The sequence of this T cell receptor beta chain was determined in a study of Tregs in tolerant kidney transplant recipients. Study-level results: Validation in larger populations is needed because few patients were studied.

Unstimulated Tregs (CD4+CD25+CD127-) and CD4+CD25- non-Tregs were sorted from PBMCs. The germline V gene has CDR1 MGHRA and CDR2 YSYEKL. CDR3 size: 16 residues. V was clipped by 2 bases and J by 7 bases, with 17 bases between them. A word on this clone: Its matching antigen is unknown.

Sequenced by immunoSEQ multiplex PCR; TCRdb stores in-frame clones only, minus some. Seen here are some 74,000 clones, about 91% observed once, and the top ten hold approximately 0.33%. The clonotype was recovered from a human donor who received a combined kidney and bone marrow transplant. The V gene is TRBV4-1, the J gene TRBJ1-4; possibly TRBD1 for D (6 bases). The material sequenced was Tregs from blood, taken before the transplant. CDR3 nucleotide sequence: TGCGCCAGCAGCCAAACAGGCGCGGGACAATTTGAAAAACTGTTTTTT. As protein: CASSQTGAGQFEKLFF.